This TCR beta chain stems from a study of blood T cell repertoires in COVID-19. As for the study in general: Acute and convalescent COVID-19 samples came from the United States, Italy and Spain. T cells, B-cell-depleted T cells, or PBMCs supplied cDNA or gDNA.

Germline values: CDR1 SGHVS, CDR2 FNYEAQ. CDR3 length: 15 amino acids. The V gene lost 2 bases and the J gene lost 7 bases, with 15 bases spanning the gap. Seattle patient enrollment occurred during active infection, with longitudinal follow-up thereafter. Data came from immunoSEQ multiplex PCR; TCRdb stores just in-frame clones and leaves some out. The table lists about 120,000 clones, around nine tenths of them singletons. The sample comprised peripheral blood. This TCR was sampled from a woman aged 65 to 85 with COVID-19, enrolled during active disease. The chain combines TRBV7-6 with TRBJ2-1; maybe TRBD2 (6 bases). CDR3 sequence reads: CASSLIGYRENEQFF. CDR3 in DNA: TGTGCCAGCAGCTTAATAGGCTACCGGGAGAATGAGCAGTTCTTC.